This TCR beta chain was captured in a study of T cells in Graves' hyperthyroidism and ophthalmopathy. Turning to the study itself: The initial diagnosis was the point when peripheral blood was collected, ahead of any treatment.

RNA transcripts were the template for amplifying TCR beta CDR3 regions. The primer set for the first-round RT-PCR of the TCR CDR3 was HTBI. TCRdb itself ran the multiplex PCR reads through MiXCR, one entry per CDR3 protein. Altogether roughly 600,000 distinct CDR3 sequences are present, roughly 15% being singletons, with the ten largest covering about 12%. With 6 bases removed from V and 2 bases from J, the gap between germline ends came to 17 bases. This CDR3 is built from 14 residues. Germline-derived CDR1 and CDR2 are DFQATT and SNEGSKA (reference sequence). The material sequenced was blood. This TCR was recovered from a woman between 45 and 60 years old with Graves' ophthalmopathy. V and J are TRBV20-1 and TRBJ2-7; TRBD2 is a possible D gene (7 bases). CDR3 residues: CSACPSGQTYEQYF. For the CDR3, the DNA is TGCAGTGCCTGCCCTAGCGGACAGACCTACGAGCAGTACTTC.